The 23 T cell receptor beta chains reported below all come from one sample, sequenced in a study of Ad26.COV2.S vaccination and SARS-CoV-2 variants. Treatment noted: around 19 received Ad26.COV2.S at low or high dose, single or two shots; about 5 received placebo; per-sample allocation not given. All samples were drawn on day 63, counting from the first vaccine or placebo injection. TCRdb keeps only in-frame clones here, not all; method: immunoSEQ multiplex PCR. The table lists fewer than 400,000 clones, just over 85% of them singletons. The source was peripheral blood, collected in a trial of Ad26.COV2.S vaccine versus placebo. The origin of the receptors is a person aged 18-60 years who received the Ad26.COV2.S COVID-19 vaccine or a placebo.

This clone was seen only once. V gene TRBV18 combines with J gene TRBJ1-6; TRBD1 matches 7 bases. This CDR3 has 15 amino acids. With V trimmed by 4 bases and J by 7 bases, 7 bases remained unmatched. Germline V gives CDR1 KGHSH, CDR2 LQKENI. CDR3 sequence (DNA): TGTGCCAGCTCACAAAACAGGGGAACCAATTCACCCCTCCACTTT. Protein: CASSQNRGTNSPLHF.

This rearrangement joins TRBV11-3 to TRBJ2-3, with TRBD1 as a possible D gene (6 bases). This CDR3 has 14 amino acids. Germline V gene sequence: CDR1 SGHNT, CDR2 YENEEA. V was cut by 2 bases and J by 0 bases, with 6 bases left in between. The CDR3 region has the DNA TGTGCCAGCAGCTTAACAGGGAGCACAGATACGCAGTATTTT. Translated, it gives CASSLTGSTDTQYF.

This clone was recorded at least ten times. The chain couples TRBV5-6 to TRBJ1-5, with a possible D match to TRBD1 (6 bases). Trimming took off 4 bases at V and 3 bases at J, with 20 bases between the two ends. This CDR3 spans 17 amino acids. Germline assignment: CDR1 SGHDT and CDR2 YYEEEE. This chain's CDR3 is CASSAAGGGRFNQPQHF. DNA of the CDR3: TGTGCCAGCAGCGCCGCCGGCGGGGGGCGATTCAATCAGCCCCAGCATTTT. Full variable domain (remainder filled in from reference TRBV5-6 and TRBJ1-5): DAGVTQSPTHLIKTRGQQVTLRCSPKSGHDTVSWYQQALGQGPQFIFQYYEEEERQRGNFPDRFSGHQFPNYSSELNVNALLLGDSALYLCASSAAGGGRFNQPQHFGDGTRLSIL.

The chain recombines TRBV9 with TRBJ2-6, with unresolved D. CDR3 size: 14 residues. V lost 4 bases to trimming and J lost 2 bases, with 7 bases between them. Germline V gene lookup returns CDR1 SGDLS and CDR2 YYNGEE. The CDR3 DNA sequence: TGTGCCAGCAGCTCGAGCACTGGGGCCAACGTCCTGACTTTC. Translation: CASSSSTGANVLTF.

The CDR3 bases are TGCGCCAGCAGCCAAGATTGGGGACAGAGCACTGGAAACACCATATATTTT. Translating gives CASSQDWGQSTGNTIYF. The chain recombines TRBV4-3 with TRBJ1-3, with TRBD1 identical over 7 bases. Germline V gene sequence: CDR1 LGHNA, CDR2 YSLEER. The CDR3 is made up of 17 amino acids. Trimming at V came to 0 bases and at J to 2 bases, leaving 7 bases not matched to a gene.

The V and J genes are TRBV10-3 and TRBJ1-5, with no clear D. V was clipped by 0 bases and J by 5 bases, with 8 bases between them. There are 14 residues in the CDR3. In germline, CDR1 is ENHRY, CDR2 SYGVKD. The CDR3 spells CAISESIRDQPQHF. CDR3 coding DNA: TGTGCCATCAGTGAGTCGATACGTGATCAGCCCCAGCATTTT.

This chain's CDR3 is CASSAARGRGYEQFF. The CDR3 DNA sequence: TGTGCCAGCAGTGCCGCCCGGGGGCGAGGATATGAGCAGTTCTTC. This sequence joins TRBV6-2 or TRBV6-3 and TRBJ2-1, with D tentatively TRBD1 or TRBD2 (6 bases each). CDR3 length: 15 residues. The germline gives CDR1 MNHEY, CDR2 SVGEGT. Deletions cut 5 bases from V and 8 bases from J, with 19 bases between.

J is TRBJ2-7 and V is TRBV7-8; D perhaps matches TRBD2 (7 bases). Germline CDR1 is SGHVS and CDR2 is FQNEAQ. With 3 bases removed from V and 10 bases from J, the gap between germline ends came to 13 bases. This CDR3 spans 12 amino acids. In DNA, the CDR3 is TGTGCCAGCAGCTTTTTGGGAGGGACACAGTACTTC. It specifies CASSFLGGTQYF.

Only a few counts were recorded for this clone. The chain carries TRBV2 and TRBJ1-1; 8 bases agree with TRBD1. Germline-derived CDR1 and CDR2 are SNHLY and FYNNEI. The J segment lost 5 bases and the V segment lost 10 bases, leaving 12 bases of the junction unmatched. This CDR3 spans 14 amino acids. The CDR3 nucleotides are TGTGCCACCAAGCGGAAGGACAGGGTTACTGAAGCTTTCTTT. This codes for CATKRKDRVTEAFF. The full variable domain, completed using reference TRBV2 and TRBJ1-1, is EPEVTQTPSHQVTQMGQEVILRCVPISNHLYFYWYRQILGQKVEFLVSFYNNEISEKSEIFDDQFSVERPDGSNFTLKIRSTKLEDSAMYFCATKRKDRVTEAFFGQGTRLTVV.

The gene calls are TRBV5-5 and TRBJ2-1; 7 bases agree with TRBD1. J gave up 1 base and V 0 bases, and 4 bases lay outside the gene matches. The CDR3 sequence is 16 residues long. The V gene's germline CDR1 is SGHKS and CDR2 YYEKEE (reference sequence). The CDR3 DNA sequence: TGTGCCAGCAGCTTGGTTAGGGGGCGATCCTACAATGAGCAGTTCTTC. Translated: CASSLVRGRSYNEQFF.

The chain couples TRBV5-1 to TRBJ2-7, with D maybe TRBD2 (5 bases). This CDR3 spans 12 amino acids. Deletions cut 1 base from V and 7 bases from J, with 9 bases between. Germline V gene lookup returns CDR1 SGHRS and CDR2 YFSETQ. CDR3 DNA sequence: TGCGCCAGCAGCTTGTTCCCGGGGGAGCAGTACTTC. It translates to CASSLFPGEQYF.

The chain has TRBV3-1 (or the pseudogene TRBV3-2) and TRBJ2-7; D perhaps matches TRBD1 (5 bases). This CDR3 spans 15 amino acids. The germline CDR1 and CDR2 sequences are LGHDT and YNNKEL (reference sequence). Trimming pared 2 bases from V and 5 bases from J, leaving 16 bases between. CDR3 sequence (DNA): TGTGCCAGCAGCCAACGGAGCAGGGCGAAGGACGAGCAGTACTTC. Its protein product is CASSQRSRAKDEQYF.

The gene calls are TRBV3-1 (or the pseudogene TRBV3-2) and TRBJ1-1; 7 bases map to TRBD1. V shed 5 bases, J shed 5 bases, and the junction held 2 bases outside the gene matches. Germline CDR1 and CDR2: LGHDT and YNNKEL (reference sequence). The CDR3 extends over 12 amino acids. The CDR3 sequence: CASSDRETEAFF. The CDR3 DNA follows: TGTGCCAGCAGCGACAGGGAGACTGAAGCTTTCTTT.

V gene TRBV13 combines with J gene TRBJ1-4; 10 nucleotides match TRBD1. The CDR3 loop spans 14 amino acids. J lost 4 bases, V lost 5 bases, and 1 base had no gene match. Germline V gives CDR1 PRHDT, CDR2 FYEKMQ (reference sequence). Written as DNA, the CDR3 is TGTGCCAGCAGCCGGACAGGGGGTAATGAAAAACTGTTTTTT. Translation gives CASSRTGGNEKLFF.

CDR3 amino acids: CSARKTDTQYF. The CDR3, as DNA: TGCAGTGCTAGAAAGACAGATACGCAGTATTTT. V is TRBV20-1 and J is TRBJ2-3; D call uncertain. The V gene lost 2 bases and the J gene lost 3 bases, with 3 bases spanning the gap. Germline loops: CDR1 DFQATT, CDR2 SNEGSKA (reference sequence). The CDR3 consists of 11 residues.

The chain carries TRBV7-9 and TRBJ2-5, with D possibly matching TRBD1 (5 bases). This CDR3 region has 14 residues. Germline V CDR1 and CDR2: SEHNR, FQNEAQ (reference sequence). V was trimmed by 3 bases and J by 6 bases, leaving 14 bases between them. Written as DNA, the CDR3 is TGTGCCAGCAGCTTGAGGCAGGGTCTGAAGACCCAGTACTTC. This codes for CASSLRQGLKTQYF.

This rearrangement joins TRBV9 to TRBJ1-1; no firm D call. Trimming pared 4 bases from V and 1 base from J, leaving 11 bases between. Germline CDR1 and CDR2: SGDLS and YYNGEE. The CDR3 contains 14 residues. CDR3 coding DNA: TGTGCCAGCAGCCCCAACGTTAGGAACACTGAAGCTTTCTTT. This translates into CASSPNVRNTEAFF.

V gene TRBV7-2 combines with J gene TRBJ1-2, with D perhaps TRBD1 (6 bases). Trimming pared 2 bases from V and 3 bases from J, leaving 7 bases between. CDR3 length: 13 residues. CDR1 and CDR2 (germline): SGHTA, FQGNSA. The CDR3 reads CASSLTGYYGYTF. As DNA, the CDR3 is TGTGCCAGCAGCTTAACAGGGTACTATGGCTACACCTTC.

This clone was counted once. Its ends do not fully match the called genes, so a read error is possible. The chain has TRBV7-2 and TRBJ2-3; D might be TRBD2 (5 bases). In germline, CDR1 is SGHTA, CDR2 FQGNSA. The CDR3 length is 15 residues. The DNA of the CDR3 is TGTGCCAGCAGCCTAGCCATGGGCACTTCAGATACGCAGTATTTT. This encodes CASSLAMGTSDTQYF.

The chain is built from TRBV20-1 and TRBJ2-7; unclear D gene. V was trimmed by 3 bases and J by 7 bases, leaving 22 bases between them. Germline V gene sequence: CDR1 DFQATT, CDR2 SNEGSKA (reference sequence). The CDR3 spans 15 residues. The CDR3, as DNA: TGCAGTGCTAGTGCCTCCAGGTCCCCATCGAAAGAGCAGTACTTC. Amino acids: CSASASRSPSKEQYF.

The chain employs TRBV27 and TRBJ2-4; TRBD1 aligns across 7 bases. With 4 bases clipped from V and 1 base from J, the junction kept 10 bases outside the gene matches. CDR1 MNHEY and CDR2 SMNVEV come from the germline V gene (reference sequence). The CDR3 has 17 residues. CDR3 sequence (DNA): TGTGCCAGCAGTTCCCGGCTGACAGGGTCGGCCAAAAACATTCAGTACTTC. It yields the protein CASSSRLTGSAKNIQYF.

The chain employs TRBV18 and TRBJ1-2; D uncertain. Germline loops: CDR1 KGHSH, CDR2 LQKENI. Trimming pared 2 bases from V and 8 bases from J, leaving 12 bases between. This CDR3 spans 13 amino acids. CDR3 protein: CASSPLESEGYTF. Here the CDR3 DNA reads TGTGCCAGCTCACCATTGGAATCGGAGGGCTACACCTTC.

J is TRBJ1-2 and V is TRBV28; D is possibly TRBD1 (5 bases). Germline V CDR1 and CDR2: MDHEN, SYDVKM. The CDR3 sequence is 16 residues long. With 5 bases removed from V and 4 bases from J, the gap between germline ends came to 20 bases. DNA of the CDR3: TGTGCCAGCAGTCTTCCCGGGACCACGGCCCTCTATGGCTACACCTTC. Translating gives CASSLPGTTALYGYTF.